The 29 T cell receptor beta chains below come from one sample, sequenced in a study of T-cell reconstitution after alpha-beta-depleted transplantation in children. Unique molecular identifiers were used to barcode this TCRbeta library. TCRdb reprocessed the PCR reads with MiXCR, giving one entry per CDR3 protein. The sample yields nearly 250,000 distinct CDR3 sequences, approximately 8.9% seen once. Source: PBMCs, mostly from graft donor cells, taken 180 days after TCRalphabeta/CD19-depleted stem cell transplant. These TCRs come from a male patient between 10 and 17 years old who had a stem cell transplant for acute lymphoblastic leukemia, so the T cells may come from the graft donor.

Many counts were recorded for this clonotype. V is TRBV20-1 and J is TRBJ1-3, with 7 positions matching TRBD1. J gave up 7 bases and V 3 bases, and 9 bases lay outside the gene matches. In germline, CDR1 is DFQATT, CDR2 SNEGSKA (reference sequence). The CDR3 totals 14 residues. CDR3 coding DNA: TGCAGTGCTAGGGACAGGTCGTGGACGAACACCATATATTTT. Protein product: CSARDRSWTNTIYF.

This clonotype has at least ten counts. The chain carries TRBV6-2 or TRBV6-3 and TRBJ2-1; 12 bases agree with TRBD2. Germline CDR1 reads MNHEY; CDR2 reads SVGEGT. The J segment lost 4 bases and the V segment lost 4 bases, leaving 8 bases of the junction unmatched. CDR3 size: 17 residues. CDR3 DNA sequence: TGTGCCAGCAGTTCACCTCGACTAGCGGGGGTGTACAATGAGCAGTTCTTC. Translating gives CASSSPRLAGVYNEQFF.

This clonotype has at least ten counts. The chain employs TRBV9 and TRBJ2-1; D call uncertain. CDR1 SGDLS and CDR2 YYNGEE come from the germline V gene. The CDR3 sequence is 13 residues long. Trimming left V 4 bases short and J 9 bases short, with 14 bases between. The CDR3 loop reads CASSPDNGGEQFF. For the CDR3, the DNA is TGTGCCAGCAGCCCAGACAACGGCGGTGAGCAGTTCTTC.

This clonotype occurred a few times. The chain is built from TRBV7-9 and TRBJ2-7, with 7 nucleotides matching TRBD1. There are 12 residues in the CDR3. Losses at the gene ends were 1 base for V and 11 bases for J; bases not matched to a gene: 5. Germline V gives CDR1 SEHNR, CDR2 FQNEAQ (reference sequence). DNA for the CDR3: TGTGCCAGCAGCTTAGATAGGGGGCGTAAGTACTTC. It specifies CASSLDRGRKYF.

This clonotype has ten or more counts. CDR3 sequence reads: CSASTPGGPETQYF. CDR3 DNA: TGCAGTGCTTCCACCCCAGGGGGCCCAGAGACCCAGTACTTC. The chain employs TRBV20-1 and TRBJ2-5, with 8 bases matching TRBD1. Trimming at V came to 5 bases and at J to 4 bases, leaving 9 bases not matched to a gene. This CDR3 is built from 14 residues. Germline CDR1 is DFQATT and CDR2 is SNEGSKA (reference sequence).

Notes on this clonotype: This sequence may be a read error, since a much larger clone differs from it by one base. The V gene is TRBV7-3, the J gene TRBJ2-1; TRBD2 agrees at 7 bases. V gave up 5 bases and J gave up 4 bases; unmatched junction bases: 11. Germline V lookup: CDR1 SGHTA, CDR2 FQGTGA. This CDR3 is 16 amino acids long. In DNA form, the CDR3 reads TGTGCCAGCAGCCGGGGAGGGGTAGCGGCGTACAATGAGCAGTTCTTC. Its protein product is CASSRGGVAAYNEQFF.

This clonotype was counted at least ten times. This chain joins TRBV18 and TRBJ1-4; 7 nucleotides line up with TRBD1. The CDR3 contains 15 residues. The V gene end was trimmed by 4 bases and the J gene end by 6 bases; junction bases not matched to a gene: 8. Germline-derived CDR1 and CDR2 are KGHSH and LQKENI. Here the CDR3 reads CASSQLTGDHEKLFF. DNA for the CDR3: TGTGCCAGCTCACAACTCACAGGGGACCATGAAAAACTGTTTTTT.

This clonotype has a count of ten or more. The rearrangement uses TRBV11-1 and TRBJ2-3, with D perhaps TRBD1 (5 bases). This CDR3 has 19 residues. V dropped 5 bases and J dropped 0 bases, with 24 bases sitting between them. The germline gives CDR1 SGHAT, CDR2 FQDESV (reference sequence). Written as DNA, the CDR3 is TGTGCCAGCAGCCCGGATGGACAATTGACTGAGACTAGCACAGATACGCAGTATTTT. This codes for CASSPDGQLTETSTDTQYF. Based on the CDR3 plus reference TRBV11-1 and TRBJ2-3, the full variable domain is EAEVAQSPRYKITEKSQAVAFWCDPISGHATLYWYRQILGQGPELLVQFQDESVVDDSQLPKDRFSAERLKGVDSTLKIQPAELGDSAMYLCASSPDGQLTETSTDTQYFGPGTRLTVL.

This clonotype has ten or more counts. The J gene is TRBJ2-1, the V gene TRBV4-2, with D possibly matching TRBD2 (6 bases). V was clipped by 1 base and J by 2 bases, with 27 bases between them. From germline, CDR1 is LGHNA and CDR2 YNFKEQ. This CDR3 is built from 21 residues. CDR3 sequence (DNA): TGTGCCAGCAGCCAAGGGTACTTCTGGGAGACTAGTTCCGCCGCCTACAATGAGCAGTTCTTC. It specifies CASSQGYFWETSSAAYNEQFF.

There are many counts of this clonotype. The chain employs TRBV6-1 and TRBJ2-5, with TRBD2 identical over 7 bases. The CDR3 runs to 16 residues. CDR1 MNHNS and CDR2 SASEGT come from the germline V gene. V trimming: 6 bases; J trimming: 5 bases; junction bases outside the gene matches: 15. The CDR3: CASSQPGLGVGETQYF. In DNA, the CDR3 is TGTGCCAGCAGCCAACCCGGACTAGGGGTTGGGGAGACCCAGTACTTC.

At least ten counts were recorded for this clonotype. The V gene is TRBV12-3 or TRBV12-4, the J gene TRBJ1-1; tentative D call: TRBD1 (6 bases). V gave up 2 bases and J gave up 4 bases, with 11 bases separating them. The CDR3 is 14 residues long. CDR3 nucleotide sequence: TGTGCCAGCAGTTTAAGGGGGGAGGGCACTGAAGCTTTCTTT. Amino acid sequence: CASSLRGEGTEAFF.

This clonotype was detected many times. This chain links TRBV5-1 with TRBJ1-1; TRBD1 matches at 8 bases. The V segment lost 4 bases and the J segment 3 bases; nucleotides outside the gene matches: 5. CDR1 and CDR2 (germline): SGHRS, YFSETQ. This CDR3 is built from 14 residues. DNA of the CDR3: TGCGCCAGCAGCCTTCAGGGGGCGGACACTGAAGCTTTCTTT. Its translation is CASSLQGADTEAFF.

In this sample, this clonotype turned up many times. The gene calls are TRBV12-3 or TRBV12-4 and TRBJ2-7, with D possibly being TRBD1 (5 bases). The V end was cut by 8 bases, the J end by 2 bases, with 16 bases between. The CDR3 is 14 residues long. The CDR3 protein is CASLQEQAPYEQYF. DNA for the CDR3: TGTGCCAGCCTTCAAGAACAGGCCCCCTACGAGCAGTACTTC.

The table lists this clonotype with many counts. This chain links TRBV20-1 with TRBJ2-5; a possible D gene is TRBD1 (5 bases). Trimming stripped 0 bases from V and 3 bases from J, with 14 bases between. From germline, CDR1 is DFQATT and CDR2 SNEGSKA (reference sequence). The CDR3 length is 15 residues. The CDR3 nucleotides read TGCAGTGCTAGAGATGGTGGCAGGGTGGAAGAGACCCAGTACTTC. Its translation is CSARDGGRVEETQYF.

This clonotype was seen many times. The chain couples TRBV18 to TRBJ2-7; 8 bases fit TRBD1. V lost 6 bases, J lost 1 base, and 8 bases stayed unmatched. The CDR3 runs 15 residues. Germline values: CDR1 KGHSH, CDR2 LQKENI. CDR3 sequence reads: CASSLGQGPSYEQYF. The CDR3 region has the DNA TGTGCCAGCTCCCTAGGACAGGGACCGTCCTACGAGCAGTACTTC.

The V call is TRBV19, the J call TRBJ2-7, with 9 bases that match TRBD1. Germline-derived CDR1 and CDR2 are LNHDA and SQIVND (reference sequence). This CDR3 region has 14 residues. V lost 7 bases, J lost 5 bases, and 9 bases stayed unmatched. The CDR3 nucleotides are TGTGCCAGTACCCCCGGGACAGGGATCAACGAGCAGTACTTC. Translating gives CASTPGTGINEQYF. The full variable domain, with the rest looked up from reference TRBV19 and TRBJ2-7, is DGGITQSPKYLFRKEGQNVTLSCEQNLNHDAMYWYRQDPGQGLRLIYYSQIVNDFQKGDIAEGYSVSREKKESFPLTVTSAQKNPTAFYLCASTPGTGINEQYFGPGTRLTVT.

Many counts were recorded for this clonotype. The rearrangement links TRBV5-1 to TRBJ2-7; D remains ambiguous. Germline lookup yields CDR1 SGHRS and CDR2 YFSETQ. The CDR3 contains 14 residues. V was clipped by 0 bases and J by 0 bases, with 7 bases between them. CDR3 amino acids: CASSLGTFSYEQYF. CDR3 in DNA: TGCGCCAGCAGCTTGGGGACCTTCTCCTACGAGCAGTACTTC.

Worth noting for this clonotype: A much larger clone differs by one base, so this may be a read error. This chain links TRBV5-4 with TRBJ2-1; D unresolved. Germline values: CDR1 SGHNT, CDR2 YYREEE (reference sequence). There are 14 residues in the CDR3. The CDR3 coding sequence is TGTGCCAGCAGATCGGACGGCTCCCACAATGAGCAGTTCTTC. This translates into CASRSDGSHNEQFF.

This clonotype was counted ten times or more. The V call is TRBV20-1, the J call TRBJ2-5; no reliable D call. Trimming left V 0 bases short and J 2 bases short, with 7 bases between. Germline V gene data show CDR1 as DFQATT and CDR2 as SNEGSKA (reference sequence). This CDR3 spans 13 amino acids. CDR3 DNA: TGCAGTGCTAGAGAGATCGAACAAGAGACCCAGTACTTC. The encoded protein is CSAREIEQETQYF.

This clonotype was picked up many times. J is TRBJ1-6 and V is TRBV12-3 or TRBV12-4; D not certain. The CDR3 consists of 13 residues. Trimming removed 2 bases at V and 9 bases at J, with 8 bases between. CDR3 sequence reads: CASSLSIASPLHF. DNA of the CDR3: TGTGCCAGCAGTTTAAGTATAGCTTCACCCCTCCACTTT.

This clonotype was detected many times. The J gene is TRBJ2-7, the V gene TRBV10-3, with 14 bases identical to TRBD2. V gave up 10 bases and J gave up 3 bases; unmatched junction bases: 8. From germline, CDR1 is ENHRY and CDR2 SYGVKD. The CDR3 consists of 15 residues. The CDR3 protein is CATLGLAGGSYEQYF. CDR3 nucleotides: TGTGCCACTCTCGGACTAGCGGGGGGCAGCTACGAGCAGTACTTC.

Ten or more counts support this clonotype. The chain recombines TRBV6-5 with TRBJ2-2, with a weak D call TRBD2 (6 bases). V lost 5 bases and J 7 bases, leaving 8 bases between the germline ends. Per the germline V gene, CDR1 is MNHEY and CDR2 is SVGAGI. The CDR3 is 12 residues long. CDR3 coding DNA: TGTGCCAGCAGTCAGACTAGCGGGGAGCTGTTTTTT. Encoded protein: CASSQTSGELFF.

This clonotype was recorded many times. This chain uses TRBV12-3 or TRBV12-4 with TRBJ2-3, with 11 nucleotides matching TRBD2. The trim removed 6 bases at V and 2 bases at J, leaving 16 bases unmatched. The CDR3 sequence is 19 residues long. CDR3 in DNA: TGTGCCAGCAGCGCCGGGACAACTAGACTAGCGGGGTACACAGATACGCAGTATTTT. Amino acids: CASSAGTTRLAGYTDTQYF.

This clonotype was seen at least ten times. V usage is TRBV14 and J usage is TRBJ2-5, with D possibly TRBD1 on 5 matching bases. Per germline, CDR1 SGHDN and CDR2 FVKESK. Trimming removed 1 base from V and 4 bases from J, with 13 bases in between. This CDR3 comprises 15 residues. In DNA form, the CDR3 reads TGTGCCAGCAGCCAAGGGGGTACAGGAAGAGAGACCCAGTACTTC. Protein sequence: CASSQGGTGRETQYF. The full variable domain, its missing parts supplied by reference TRBV14 and TRBJ2-5, is EAGVTQFPSHSVIEKGQTVTLRCDPISGHDNLYWYRRVMGKEIKFLLHFVKESKQDESGMPNNRFLAERTGGTYSTLKVQPAELEDSGVYFCASSQGGTGRETQYFGPGTRLLVL.

This clonotype was recorded at least ten times. The chain recombines TRBV10-3 with TRBJ2-7; tentatively, D is TRBD1 (5 bases). The ends were cut back, 6 bases at V and 7 bases at J, with 10 bases in the middle. Looked up from germline, CDR1 is ENHRY and CDR2 is SYGVKD. There are 11 residues in the CDR3. The chain's CDR3 is CAISVSGEQYF. The CDR3 DNA is TGTGCCATCAGCGTCTCAGGGGAGCAGTACTTC.

The rearrangement uses TRBV5-1 and TRBJ2-1; 9 nucleotides align to TRBD1. Germline-derived CDR1 and CDR2 are SGHRS and YFSETQ. The CDR3 sequence is 16 residues long. V was clipped by 1 base and J by 7 bases; unmatched bases: 9. CDR3 residues: CASSLLSGTGRNEQFF. The CDR3 region has the DNA TGCGCCAGCAGCTTGCTCTCCGGGACAGGGCGAAATGAGCAGTTCTTC. Full variable domain (outside the CDR3, taken from reference TRBV5-1 and TRBJ2-1): KAGVTQTPRYLIKTRGQQVTLSCSPISGHRSVSWYQQTPGQGLQFLFEYFSETQRNKGNFPGRFSGRQFSNSRSEMNVSTLELGDSALYLCASSLLSGTGRNEQFFGPGTRLTVL.

This clonotype was counted ten times or more. In DNA, the CDR3 is TGCAGCGTTCGGGGCGGCCCGTCCTACGAGCAGTACTTC. Encoded protein: CSVRGGPSYEQYF. The rearrangement uses TRBV29-1 and TRBJ2-7; possibly TRBD1 or TRBD2 for D (5 bases each). Per the germline V gene, CDR1 is SQVTM and CDR2 is ANQGSEA. Trimming removed 5 bases at V and 1 base at J, with 12 bases between. CDR3 length equals 13 residues.

This clonotype was counted at least ten times. This sequence joins TRBV11-2 and TRBJ2-2, with D perhaps matching TRBD2 (6 bases). CDR1 and CDR2 from the germline V gene are SGHAT and FQNNGV. This CDR3 contains 17 residues. Trimming pared 0 bases from V and 1 base from J, leaving 12 bases between. Written as DNA, the CDR3 is TGTGCCAGCAGCTTAGAGGGTCTAGCGTGGAACACCGGGGAGCTGTTTTTT. Translation: CASSLEGLAWNTGELFF. The full variable domain, its missing parts supplied by reference TRBV11-2 and TRBJ2-2, is EAGVAQSPRYKIIEKRQSVAFWCNPISGHATLYWYQQILGQGPKLLIQFQNNGVVDDSQLPKDRFSAERLKGVDSTLKIQPAKLEDSAVYLCASSLEGLAWNTGELFFGEGSRLTVL.

This clonotype was observed many times. The rearrangement uses TRBV20-1 and TRBJ2-1; possibly TRBD1 for D (5 bases). The CDR3 contains 10 residues. V was trimmed by 3 bases and J by 9 bases, leaving 6 bases between them. The germline CDR1 and CDR2 sequences are DFQATT and SNEGSKA (reference sequence). The CDR3 DNA sequence: TGCAGTGCTAGGCAGGGTGAGCAGTTCTTC. This codes for CSARQGEQFF.